The 3 T cell receptor beta chains in this list originate from one sample, sequenced in a study of blood T cell repertoires in COVID-19 (dated by TCRdb to between 2020 and 2021). The method behind the library was the immunoSEQ multiplex PCR assay. This immuneACCESS table, as held by TCRdb, lists in-frame sequences with V and J called but not all clones. Of the missing ones, under half trace to an unresolved V gene in checked studies; the others have no known cause. Present in this sample are about 440,000 clones, less than 95% of which were seen just once. Clones ranked in the top ten supply about 0.6% of the sample. Sequenced: PBMCs or T cells enriched from blood (not recorded which). The origin of the receptors is a man aged 18 to 35 who had recovered from COVID-19.

This rearrangement joins TRBV7-9 to TRBJ1-3, with 7 bases identical to TRBD1. The germline V gene encodes CDR1 SEHNR and CDR2 FQNEAQ (reference sequence). With V trimmed by 2 bases and J by 0 bases, 7 bases remained unmatched. The CDR3 is 17 amino acids. The CDR3 bases are TGTGCCAGCAGCTTACAGGGGGAAATTAGCTCTGGAAACACCATATATTTT. The encoded protein is CASSLQGEISSGNTIYF.

The chain combines TRBV6-7 with TRBJ1-5, with D perhaps TRBD1 (6 bases). TRBV6-7 is marked as an open reading frame, function uncertain. Between the trimmed V and J ends, which lost 11 bases and 0 bases, there was a span of 14 bases. CDR3 size: 14 residues. CDR3 in DNA: TGTGCCGGGCGGACAGTCCATAGCAATCAGCCCCAGCATTTT. Protein product: CAGRTVHSNQPQHF.

This clone was found once. The chain uses TRBV7-3 and TRBJ1-1; D remains unclear. V gave up 2 bases and J gave up 4 bases, with 8 bases separating them. The CDR3 is 13 amino acids. Per the germline V gene, CDR1 is SGHTA and CDR2 is FQGTGA. The CDR3 coding sequence is TGTGCCAGCAGCTTAGGGCGCACCACTGAAGCTTTCTTT. This sequence encodes CASSLGRTTEAFF. The full variable domain, in which reference TRBV7-3 and TRBJ1-1 provide the parts outside the CDR3, is GAGVSQTPSNKVTEKGKYVELRCDPISGHTALYWYRQSLGQGPEFLIYFQGTGAADDSGLPNDRFFAVRPEGSVSTLKIQRTERGDSAVYLCASSLGRTTEAFFGQGTRLTVV.